Following are 5 T cell receptor beta chains from one sample sequenced in a study of shared clonotypes between healthy human individuals. The protocol was immunoSEQ multiplex PCR, while the TCRdb copy is restricted to in-frame clones and leaves out a portion. This sample carries roughly 1.5 million clones, 98% of them seen once, and the ten largest clones take about 0.45%. The sequenced sample was naive CD4+ T cells sorted from blood. The subset: CD45RA+ positively selected. The receptor set was obtained from a man in his thirties or forties in good health.

This chain connects TRBV15 to TRBJ1-1, with 8 bases matching TRBD1. CDR1 LNHNV and CDR2 YYDKDF come from the germline V gene (reference sequence). V was clipped by 0 bases and J by 0 bases; unmatched bases: 3. This CDR3 region has 16 residues. CDR3 sequence (DNA): TGTGCCACCAGCAGAGACAGGGGGCGCCTGAACACTGAAGCTTTCTTT. Translating it yields CATSRDRGRLNTEAFF.

The chain recombines TRBV4-1 with TRBJ1-1; 10 nucleotides align to TRBD1. V gave up 3 bases and J gave up 4 bases; unmatched junction bases: 11. Germline-derived CDR1 and CDR2 are MGHRA and YSYEKL. The length of the CDR3 is 17 residues. CDR3 nucleotides: TGCGCCAGCAGCCATACACCCCGGGACAGGGGAGGCACTGAAGCTTTCTTT. Amino acids: CASSHTPRDRGGTEAFF.

This sequence joins TRBV4-3 and TRBJ2-3; 11 nucleotides match TRBD2. This CDR3 region has 20 residues. With V trimmed by 0 bases and J by 0 bases, 11 bases remained unmatched. The germline V gene has CDR1 LGHNA and CDR2 YSLEER. This CDR3 reads CASSQDLGLAGTTSTDTQYF. DNA for the CDR3: TGCGCCAGCAGCCAAGATTTAGGACTAGCGGGTACTACTAGCACAGATACGCAGTATTTT.

The rearrangement uses TRBV5-1 and TRBJ2-7; D not certain. The CDR3 length is 13 residues. Germline lookup yields CDR1 SGHRS and CDR2 YFSETQ. With 3 bases removed from V and 2 bases from J, the gap between germline ends came to 9 bases. The CDR3, as DNA: TGCGCCAGCAGCTCTCCGAATCCCTACGAGCAGTACTTC. Amino acids: CASSSPNPYEQYF.

V gene TRBV18 combines with J gene TRBJ1-1; D uncertain. CDR1 KGHSH and CDR2 LQKENI come from the germline V gene. V gave up 2 bases and J gave up 0 bases, with 7 bases separating them. This CDR3 has 14 residues. CDR3 residues: CASSPIELNTEAFF. The CDR3, as DNA: TGTGCCAGCTCACCAATTGAGCTGAACACTGAAGCTTTCTTT.